The clone carrying this TCR beta chain was counted between two and nine times. Antigen unknown. Being one base from a much bigger clone, this may be a read error. At the DNA level, this CDR3 is encoded by other sequences in the same sample as well. Via MiXCR, TCRdb re-called the PCR reads. In the table there are 25,000 to 40,000 clones, about a sixth of which are singletons. This specimen comes from a study of metastatic and nonmetastatic thyroid tumors. Study-wide results and caveats: Patients with malignant thyroid tumors reportedly had significantly higher TCR beta diversity than those with benign nodules, in blood and tumor.

Germline assignment: CDR1 SNHLY and CDR2 FYNNEI. V lost 6 bases, J lost 4 bases, and 11 bases stayed unmatched. The CDR3 has 16 amino acids. Every patient underwent thyroid surgery untreated. The TCR comes from a female donor with papillary thyroid cancer or a benign thyroid nodule (not recorded which). Some clones in this sample may be carry-over from other donors' samples. The chain uses TRBV2 and TRBJ2-3; the match to TRBD1 covers 9 bases. Material: blood. The CDR3 bases are TGTGCCAGCAGAGCCACAGGGGGCGGAGGCGCAGATACGCAGTATTTT. This encodes CASRATGGGGADTQYF.